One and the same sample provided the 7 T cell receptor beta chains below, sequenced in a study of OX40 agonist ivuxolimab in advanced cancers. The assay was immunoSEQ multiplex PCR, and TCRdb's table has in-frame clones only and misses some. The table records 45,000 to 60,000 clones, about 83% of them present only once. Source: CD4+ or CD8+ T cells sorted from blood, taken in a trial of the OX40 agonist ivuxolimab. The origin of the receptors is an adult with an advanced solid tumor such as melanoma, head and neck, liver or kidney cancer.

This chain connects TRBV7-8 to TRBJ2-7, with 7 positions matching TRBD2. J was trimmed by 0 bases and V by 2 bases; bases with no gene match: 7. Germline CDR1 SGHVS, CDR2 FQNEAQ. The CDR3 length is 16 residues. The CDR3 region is CASSLTSPSGSYEQYF. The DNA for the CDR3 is TGTGCCAGCAGCTTAACTTCCCCTAGCGGCTCCTACGAGCAGTACTTC.

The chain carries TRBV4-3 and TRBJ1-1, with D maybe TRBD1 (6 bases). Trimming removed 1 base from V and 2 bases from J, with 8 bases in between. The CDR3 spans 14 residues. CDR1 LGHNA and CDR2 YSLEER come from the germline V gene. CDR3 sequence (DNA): TGCGCCAGCAGCCAAGCCAGGGGTAACACTGAAGCTTTCTTT. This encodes CASSQARGNTEAFF.

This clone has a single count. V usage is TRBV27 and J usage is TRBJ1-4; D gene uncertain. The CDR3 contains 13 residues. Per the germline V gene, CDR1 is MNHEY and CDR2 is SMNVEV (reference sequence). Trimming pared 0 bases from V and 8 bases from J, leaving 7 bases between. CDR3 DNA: TGTGCCAGCAGTTTATCAGCGGGGGAAAAACTGTTTTTT. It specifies CASSLSAGEKLFF.

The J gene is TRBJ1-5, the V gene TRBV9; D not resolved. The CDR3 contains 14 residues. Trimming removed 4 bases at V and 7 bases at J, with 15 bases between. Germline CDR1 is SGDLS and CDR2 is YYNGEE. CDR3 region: CASSPWSGEQPQHF. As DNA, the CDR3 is TGTGCCAGCAGCCCTTGGTCGGGAGAACAGCCCCAGCATTTT.

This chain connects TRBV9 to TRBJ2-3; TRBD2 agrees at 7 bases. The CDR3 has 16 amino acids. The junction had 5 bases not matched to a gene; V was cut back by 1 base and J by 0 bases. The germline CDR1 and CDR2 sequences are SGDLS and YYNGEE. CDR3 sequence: CASSVTSDRSTDTQYF. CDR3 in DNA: TGTGCCAGCAGCGTAACTAGCGATCGAAGCACAGATACGCAGTATTTT.

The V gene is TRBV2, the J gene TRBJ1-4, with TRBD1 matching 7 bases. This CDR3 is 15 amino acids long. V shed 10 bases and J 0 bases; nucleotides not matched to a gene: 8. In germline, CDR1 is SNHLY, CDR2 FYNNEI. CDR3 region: CAIARDSATNEKLFF. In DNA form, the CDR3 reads TGTGCCATCGCCCGGGACAGTGCAACTAATGAAAAACTGTTTTTT.

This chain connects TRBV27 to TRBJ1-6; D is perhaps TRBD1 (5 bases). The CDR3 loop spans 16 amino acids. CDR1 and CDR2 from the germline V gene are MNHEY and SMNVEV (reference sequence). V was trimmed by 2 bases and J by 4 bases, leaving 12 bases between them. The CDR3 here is CASSLRGAHYNSPLHF. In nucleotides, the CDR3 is TGTGCCAGCAGTTTACGAGGGGCCCATTATAATTCACCCCTCCACTTT.